This T cell receptor (beta chain) was profiled in a study of PD-1 blockade in classical Hodgkin lymphoma. Findings and limits, study-wide: Nothing has yet pinned down what causes the repertoire differences, possibly disease activity or prior therapy. A reduction in baseline TCR diversity was reportedly seen in newly diagnosed patients relative to healthy donors.

TCRdb's copy holds only in-frame clones and misses some; the assay was immunoSEQ multiplex PCR. The sample consists of tens of thousands of clones, approximately 91% of them appearing once. Germline V gene lookup returns CDR1 SEHNR and CDR2 FQNEAQ (reference sequence). The CDR3 length is 14 residues. Trimming removed 4 bases at V and 3 bases at J, with 12 bases between. Time point specified: newly diagnosed, previously untreated cHL patient sample. To note about this clone: Its antigen is not known.

What was sequenced was peripheral blood mononuclear cells (PBMCs). The rearrangement links TRBV7-9 to TRBJ2-5, with D tentatively TRBD2 (7 bases). The receptor comes from a human donor with classical Hodgkin lymphoma. This chain's CDR3 is CASSSDSGKETQYF. In DNA, the CDR3 is TGTGCCAGCAGCTCGGACAGCGGGAAAGAGACCCAGTACTTC. Full variable domain (remainder filled in from reference TRBV7-9 and TRBJ2-5): DTGVSQNPRHKITKRGQNVTFRCDPISEHNRLYWYRQTLGQGPEFLTYFQNEAQLEKSRLLSDRFSAERPKGSFSTLEIQRTEQGDSAMYLCASSSDSGKETQYFGPGTRLLVL.